The 17 T cell receptor beta chains listed next were all sequenced from one sample in a study of identical twins (dated by TCRdb to the mid-2010s). Libraries came from 5' RACE. Sequenced using an Illumina HiSeq 2000. The public reads were run again by TCRdb, first through fastp at Q25 and then through MiXCR, and only productive beta chains were kept. Duplicate CDR3 protein sequences are folded into a single record with the most common DNA and genes. This sample comprises 1.5 million or so distinct CDR3 sequences, about 31% of them detected only once. About 0.27% of the sample is in the top ten clones. The sequenced sample was cord blood. These receptors all stem from a newborn girl in good health.

The V and J genes are TRBV6-1 and TRBJ1-1; TRBD1 might be the D (6 bases). Per the germline V gene, CDR1 is MNHNS and CDR2 is SASEGT. Between the trimmed V and J ends, which lost 2 bases and 0 bases, there was a span of 16 bases. The CDR3 totals 17 residues. Here the CDR3 reads CASSERWQGLMNTEAFF. CDR3 bases: TGTGCCAGCAGTGAAAGGTGGCAGGGGCTCATGAACACTGAAGCTTTCTTT.

The chain links TRBV13 to TRBJ2-5; no reliable D call. The CDR3 runs 16 residues. From germline, CDR1 is PRHDT and CDR2 FYEKMQ (reference sequence). V lost 3 bases to trimming and J lost 11 bases, with 25 bases between them. The CDR3 is CASSFDGLHVYNEQYF. The CDR3 DNA reads TGTGCCAGCAGCTTCGATGGATTACATGTTTACAATGAGCAGTACTTC. The variable domain in full, with the rest retrieved from reference TRBV13 and TRBJ2-5, is AAGVIQSPRHLIKEKRETATLKCYPIPRHDTVYWYQQGPGQDPQFLISFYEKMQSDKGSIPDRFSAQQFSDYHSELNMSSLELGDSALYFCASSFDGLHVYNEQYFGPGTRLLVL.

The rearrangement links TRBV28 to TRBJ1-2, with a tentative D call TRBD1 (5 bases). The CDR3 extends over 15 amino acids. CDR1 is MDHEN, CDR2 SYDVKM, per germline. The V end lost 6 bases, the J end lost 2 bases, and 16 bases lay between the germline ends. CDR3 loop: CASRTQYDSNYGYTF. In DNA, the CDR3 is TGTGCCAGCAGAACCCAATACGACAGCAACTATGGCTACACCTTC.

The chain joins TRBV3-1 to TRBJ1-6; D remains unclear. CDR3 length: 12 amino acids. V gave up 0 bases and J gave up 14 bases, with 8 bases separating them. CDR1 is LGHDT and CDR2 is YNNKEL in the germline V gene (reference sequence). CDR3 amino acids: CASSQETQALHF. The CDR3 coding sequence is TGTGCCAGCAGCCAAGAGACGCAGGCCCTCCACTTT.

The CDR3 bases are TGTGCCAGCTGGCGCCTAGCGGGGAGGGGGTCCTACAATGAGCAGTTCTTC. It translates to CASWRLAGRGSYNEQFF. V gene TRBV6-1 combines with J gene TRBJ2-1; TRBD2 aligns across 9 bases. Trimming at V came to 8 bases and at J to 1 base, leaving 12 bases not matched to a gene. The germline V gene encodes CDR1 MNHNS and CDR2 SASEGT. This CDR3 contains 17 residues.

A few counts support this clonotype. This chain links TRBV28 with TRBJ2-1; 12 bases map to TRBD2. From germline, CDR1 is MDHEN and CDR2 SYDVKM. The CDR3 is made up of 16 amino acids. Losses at the gene ends were 8 bases for V and 6 bases for J; bases not matched to a gene: 11. In DNA, the CDR3 is TGTGCCAGCCCGACTAGCGGGAGCACCAAGCCCAATGAGCAGTTCTTC. This encodes CASPTSGSTKPNEQFF.

This clonotype was found a few times. The chain recombines TRBV14 with TRBJ2-7; D is possibly TRBD1 (6 bases). This CDR3 has 18 residues. The germline V and J ends were trimmed by 4 bases and 3 bases, with 25 bases remaining between them. In germline, CDR1 is SGHDN, CDR2 FVKESK. The CDR3 here is CASSRRGDPGTTYYEQYF. CDR3 sequence (DNA): TGTGCCAGCAGCCGACGAGGAGACCCAGGGACAACCTACTACGAGCAGTACTTC.

The chain combines TRBV5-6 with TRBJ2-1; D is possibly TRBD2 (6 bases). With 3 bases removed from V and 7 bases from J, the gap between germline ends came to 17 bases. The CDR3 has 15 residues. CDR1 is SGHDT and CDR2 is YYEEEE in the germline V gene. CDR3 amino acids: CASSSLGASANEQFF. DNA for the CDR3: TGTGCCAGCAGCTCCCTCGGTGCTAGCGCGAATGAGCAGTTCTTC.

The sample holds a few counts of this clonotype. The V and J genes are TRBV6-5 and TRBJ1-5, with a possible D match to TRBD1 (6 bases). The V end lost 4 bases, the J end lost 6 bases, and 10 bases lay between the germline ends. The CDR3 runs to 13 residues. Germline-derived CDR1 and CDR2 are MNHEY and SVGAGI. The chain's CDR3 is CASSFEQGQPQHF. The CDR3 DNA sequence: TGTGCCAGCAGTTTCGAACAGGGTCAGCCCCAGCATTTT.

This clonotype has just a few counts. This sequence joins TRBV9 and TRBJ2-7; the D gene is possibly TRBD1 (6 bases). Per germline, CDR1 SGDLS and CDR2 YYNGEE. Trimming took 4 bases from V and 2 from J, leaving 19 bases between them. The CDR3 loop spans 16 amino acids. CDR3 residues: CASSPLVLDSAYEQYF. The CDR3 DNA is TGTGCCAGCAGCCCCCTGGTCCTGGACAGTGCCTACGAGCAGTACTTC.

The rearrangement joins TRBV7-8 to TRBJ2-7; D is possibly TRBD1 (5 bases). CDR1 SGHVS and CDR2 FQNEAQ come from the germline V gene. There are 16 residues in the CDR3. Trimming removed 5 bases at V and 10 bases at J, with 27 bases between. CDR3 loop: CASSHRPGIPKNVQYF. The CDR3 DNA reads as TGTGCCAGCAGCCACAGGCCAGGCATCCCAAAAAACGTTCAGTACTTC.

The sample holds one count of this clonotype. The gene calls are TRBV19 and TRBJ1-2, with 11 bases fitting TRBD1. The J segment lost 4 bases and the V segment lost 7 bases, leaving 8 bases of the junction unmatched. Germline-derived CDR1 and CDR2 are LNHDA and SQIVND (reference sequence). The CDR3 totals 15 residues. The DNA for the CDR3 is TGTGCCAGTACCATCGGGACAGGGGGACCCTATGGCTACACCTTC. Translating gives CASTIGTGGPYGYTF.

The genes are TRBV7-8 and TRBJ1-2, with a possible D match to TRBD1 (6 bases). The CDR3 totals 14 residues. CDR1 and CDR2 from the germline V gene are SGHVS and FQNEAQ. With 1 base removed from V and 4 bases from J, the gap between germline ends came to 10 bases. The CDR3 reads CASSLVGDTYGYTF. CDR3 sequence (DNA): TGTGCCAGCAGCTTAGTGGGGGACACCTATGGCTACACCTTC.

The chain joins TRBV24-1 to TRBJ2-5, with TRBD1 identical over 9 bases. The CDR3 totals 18 residues. The J segment lost 2 bases and the V segment lost 5 bases, leaving 14 bases of the junction unmatched. Looked up from germline, CDR1 is KGHDR and CDR2 is SFDVKD. CDR3 in amino acids: CATSAGTGFGSGQETQYF. The CDR3 bases are TGTGCCACCAGTGCGGGGACAGGGTTCGGATCGGGTCAAGAGACCCAGTACTTC.

The CDR3 region has the DNA TGTGCCAGCAGTATCCTTAGCGAGGAGTTCCCAGATACGCAGTATTTT. Encoded protein: CASSILSEEFPDTQYF. This chain uses TRBV6-2 or TRBV6-3 with TRBJ2-3; D might be TRBD2 (5 bases). CDR3 length: 16 residues. CDR1 and CDR2 from the germline V gene are MNHEY and SVGEGT. Trimming took 5 bases from V and 4 from J, leaving 19 bases between them.

J is TRBJ2-3 and V is TRBV7-8; D uncertain. Trimming pared 5 bases from V and 0 bases from J, leaving 12 bases between. The germline CDR1 and CDR2 sequences are SGHVS and FQNEAQ. The CDR3 consists of 15 residues. The CDR3 region has the DNA TGTGCCAGCAGCCCAACTACAGCTAGCACAGATACGCAGTATTTT. This sequence encodes CASSPTTASTDTQYF.

This clonotype was picked up a small number of times. CDR3 bases: TGTGCCAGCAGCCAAGAACCTAGCGGTTCCTACGAGCAGTACTTC. Protein product: CASSQEPSGSYEQYF. The chain links TRBV3-1 to TRBJ2-7, with 7 bases lining up with TRBD2. Germline V CDR1 and CDR2: LGHDT, YNNKEL (reference sequence). The CDR3 sequence is 15 residues long. J lost 1 base, V lost 0 bases, and 3 bases had no gene match.